This entry concerns a single T cell receptor beta chain. Antigen: not known. This sample's treatment: oral pan-JAK inhibitor, 5-10 mg twice daily. This sample is drawn from a study of CD8+ T cells in alopecia areata. Overall study context: The study gave tofacitinib for 6 to 18 months, then 6 months off drug.

Extraction and reverse transcription of RNA yielded cDNA as the sequencing template. Some clones are missing from TCRdb's copy, which holds only in-frame ones; the method was immunoSEQ multiplex PCR. The sample contains 190,000 or so clones, roughly three fifths of which appear only once. Points from the study as a whole: More clonal than normal scalp was lesional scalp, particularly alopecia totalis/universalis. With tofacitinib ongoing, many expanded lesional clones persisted in both scalp and blood. Just one nonresponder means the tie between baseline CD8+ expansion and response stays uncertain.

The V end lost 5 bases, the J end lost 3 bases, and 10 bases lay between the germline ends. Germline V gene lookup returns CDR1 SGHTA and CDR2 FQGNSA. The CDR3 is 13 amino acids. The rearrangement uses TRBV7-2 and TRBJ1-1; D is ambiguous. Source: CD8+ T cells sorted from blood, taken at week 24, from a patient treated with tofacitinib. This clonotype originated in a human donor with alopecia areata. The CDR3 DNA follows: TGTGCCAGCAGCGAGCGGTGGGACACTGAAGCTTTCTTT. This gives the protein CASSERWDTEAFF.